This T cell receptor (beta chain) was sequenced in a study of cytomegalovirus exposure and HLA in healthy donors. Germline loops: CDR1 ENHRY, CDR2 SYGVKD. The ends were cut back, 4 bases at V and 7 bases at J, with 11 bases in the middle. The CDR3 is made up of 13 amino acids. Comments on this clone: The antigen is not known.

The PCR ran on 60 Vbeta and 13 Jbeta primers. Using immunoSEQ multiplex PCR, the repertoire was profiled, and TCRdb retains in-frame clones only, with some absent. The sample includes about 130,000 clones, about four fifths of them seen just once. General study findings and limits: An assumption of roughly uniform sequencing depth across donors underlay the presence/absence analyses.

Sequencing input: PBMCs. The rearrangement uses TRBV10-3 and TRBJ1-5, with D unclear. This sequence was found in a woman in her thirties or forties in good health and CMV-seronegative. The CDR3 DNA sequence: TGTGCCATCAGTGGCGAGACCGGGCAGCCCCAGCATTTT. The encoded protein is CAISGETGQPQHF.